Presented here are 8 T cell receptor beta chains from one specimen sequenced in a study of blood T cell repertoires in COVID-19. Assay used: immunoSEQ multiplex PCR; TCRdb lists only in-frame clones, some missing. Among about 80,000 clones listed, about 85% were seen once. What was sequenced was peripheral blood. Source of these receptors: an elderly man with active or convalescent COVID-19.

The chain carries TRBV6-1 and TRBJ2-2; 10 nucleotides align to TRBD1. CDR3 length: 15 residues. Germline CDR1 reads MNHNS; CDR2 reads SASEGT. J lost 7 bases, V lost 3 bases, and 5 bases had no gene match. In DNA, the CDR3 is TGTGCCAGCAGTGAGCCTGGACAGGGGGTCGGGGAGCTGTTTTTT. Its translation: CASSEPGQGVGELFF.

The chain combines TRBV28 with TRBJ1-6; D not certain. The CDR3 contains 14 residues. V was pared by 5 bases and J by 3 bases, with 8 bases between. Germline values: CDR1 MDHEN, CDR2 SYDVKM. CDR3 residues: CASSTGVYNSPLHF. The CDR3 region has the DNA TGTGCCAGCAGTACCGGGGTCTATAATTCACCCCTCCACTTT.

This chain uses TRBV7-8 with TRBJ2-1, with 8 nucleotides matching TRBD2. In germline, CDR1 is SGHVS, CDR2 FQNEAQ. The CDR3 runs 15 residues. The V segment lost 1 base and the J segment 8 bases; nucleotides outside the gene matches: 7. The CDR3 nucleotides are TGTGCCAGCAGCTTAGTGGTAGCGGGACCCCATGAGCAGTTCTTC. Translated: CASSLVVAGPHEQFF.

V and J are TRBV29-1 and TRBJ1-4; TRBD1 matches at 7 bases. The CDR3 covers 12 residues. J lost 8 bases, V lost 7 bases, and 7 bases had no gene match. Germline V gene lookup returns CDR1 SQVTM and CDR2 ANQGSEA. CDR3 nucleotide sequence: TGCAGCGGCGGGACAGAGTGGGAAAAACTGTTTTTT. Translated: CSGGTEWEKLFF. Full variable domain (outside the CDR3, taken from reference TRBV29-1 and TRBJ1-4): SAVISQKPSRDICQRGTSLTIQCQVDSQVTMMFWYRQQPGQSLTLIATANQGSEATYESGFVIDKFPISRPNLTFSTLTVSNMSPEDSSIYLCSGGTEWEKLFFGSGTQLSVL.

This clone was observed once. This rearrangement joins TRBV4-2 to TRBJ2-5; 8 positions match TRBD2. Trimming cost V 0 bases and J 4 bases; bases outside gene matches: 10. CDR1 LGHNA and CDR2 YNFKEQ come from the germline V gene. The CDR3 has 17 residues. CDR3 sequence reads: CASSQDPPSGGRETQYF. The CDR3, as DNA: TGTGCCAGCAGCCAAGACCCCCCCAGCGGGGGCAGAGAGACCCAGTACTTC.

V usage is TRBV28 and J usage is TRBJ1-5; perhaps TRBD1 as D (5 bases). Per germline, CDR1 MDHEN and CDR2 SYDVKM. The CDR3 spans 13 residues. The germline V and J ends were trimmed by 2 bases and 4 bases, with 6 bases remaining between them. The CDR3 DNA reads as TGTGCCAGCAGTTTACAGGGTAATCAGCCCCAGCATTTT. This codes for CASSLQGNQPQHF.

The chain links TRBV27 to TRBJ2-7; TRBD1 matches 8 bases. Unmatched junction bases numbered 14, after V lost 8 bases and J lost 2 bases. This CDR3 has 16 residues. Germline CDR1 and CDR2: MNHEY and SMNVEV (reference sequence). For the CDR3, the DNA is TGTGCCAGCCGACGAACAGGGGGTATATTGCCCTACGAGCAGTACGTC. Protein product: CASRRTGGILPYEQYV.

V is TRBV6-5 and J is TRBJ1-5; a weak D match, TRBD1 (6 bases). The CDR3 is made up of 15 amino acids. Trimming shortened V by 10 bases and J by 8 bases, and 24 bases separated the two germline ends. In germline, CDR1 is MNHEY, CDR2 SVGAGI. The CDR3 sequence is CATKLGTGTHEPQHF. In nucleotides, the CDR3 is TGTGCCACCAAACTAGGAACAGGGACCCATGAGCCCCAGCATTTT.